This T cell receptor beta chain was identified in a study of blood T cell repertoires in COVID-19 (dated by TCRdb to the early 2020s). In terms of the full investigation: Samples covering the acute and convalescent phases of COVID-19 were provided by collaborators in the United States, Italy and Spain. Subjects who had been exposed to COVID-19, were actively infected with it, or had recovered from it provided the deeply sampled blood TCRbeta repertoires that made up the dataset. The repertoires were released in a freely available public database meant as a resource for research on the immune response to SARS-CoV-2. A de-identified subject ID, COVID-19 status, age in years and sex were almost always included in the sample metadata. Where available, HLA class I and class II types were taken from metadata supplied by the sample provider and were not determined by assay-based typing. The material from the prospective study consisted of cDNA or gDNA derived from T cells, B-cell-depleted T cells, or PBMCs. The samples were drawn from two sources: the first 160 participants of the ongoing ImmuneRACE study, and approximately 1,300 subjects contributed by 6 global collaborators.

The CDR3 runs 13 amino acids, cysteine and phenylalanine included. Kept here is only the CDR3 DNA, which spans 39 bases and is read in frame from base 1. As encoded in the germline V gene, CDR1 is SGHRS while CDR2 is YFSETQ. Trimmed from V: 4 bases; trimmed from J: 7 bases; junction bases lacking a gene match: 5. Overall results and qualifications from the work: The amount of clinical and demographic metadata varied by source and participant and was provided uncurated.

Concerning this clone itself: The clone's antigen remains unknown. No base quality information exists; no much larger clone differs at one position.

The collaborating institutions used their own protocols to collect whole blood in K2EDTA tubes. For TCRbeta analysis, collaborator samples were shipped as frozen whole blood, as isolated PBMCs, or as DNA extracted from either sample type. TCRbeta CDR3 regions were amplified from genomic DNA by means of the immunoSEQ Assay, a bias-controlled multiplex PCR. On the authors' methods: Within the assay, amplification of reference gene primers was used to estimate how many nucleated cells each sample contained. To quantify the absolute abundance of each unique TCRbeta CDR3 rearrangement, sequence reads were collapsed and filtered. For each sample, productive Simpson clonality was calculated by taking the square root of Simpson's diversity index across productive rearrangements. Held by TCRdb, this immuneACCESS table contains in-frame sequences only and omits some clones. Under half of the omission traces to an unresolved V gene where checked; the cause of the rest is unknown. V and J calls and clone size come straight from that table; D and trimming were deduced from the DNA. The sample profile shows under 100,000 clones; roughly 89% of them were found once. The ten largest account for 3% to 3.5% of the sample.

Recombination connected TRBV5-1 to TRBJ1-1, and TRBD1 matches 9 of the central bases. This clonotype was sampled from a woman in her sixties or seventies with acute or convalescent COVID-19. Material for sequencing was peripheral blood. In nucleotide form, the sequence is TGCGCCAGCAGCCTGGGACAGGGTTTTGAAGCTTTCTTT. This codes for CASSLGQGFEAFF.